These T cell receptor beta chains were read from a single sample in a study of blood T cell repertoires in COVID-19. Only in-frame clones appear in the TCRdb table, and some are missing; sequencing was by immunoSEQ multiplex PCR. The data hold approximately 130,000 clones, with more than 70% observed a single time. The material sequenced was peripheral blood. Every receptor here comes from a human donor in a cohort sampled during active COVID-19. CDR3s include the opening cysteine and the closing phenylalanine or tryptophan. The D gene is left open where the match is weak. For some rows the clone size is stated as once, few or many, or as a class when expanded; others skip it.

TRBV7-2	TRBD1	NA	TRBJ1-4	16	TGTGCCAGCAGCCCCCCCGGGACAGCGACTAATGAAAAACTGTTTTTT	CASSPPGTATNEKLFF
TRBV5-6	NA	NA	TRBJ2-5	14	TGTGCCAGCAGCTTGGCCACGGGGTACGAGACCCAGTACTTC	CASSLATGYETQYF
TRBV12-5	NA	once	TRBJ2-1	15	TGTGCTAGTGGCGTTTCATTGAGCTCCTACAATGAGCAGTTCTTC	CASGVSLSSYNEQFF
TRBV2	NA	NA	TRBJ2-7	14	TGTGCCAGCAGTGCAACAGAGTTCTCCTACGAGCAGTACTTC	CASSATEFSYEQYF
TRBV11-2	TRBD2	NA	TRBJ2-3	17	TGTGCCAGCAGCCCGCTCGGACTAGCGGGATCCACAGATACGCAGTATTTT	CASSPLGLAGSTDTQYF
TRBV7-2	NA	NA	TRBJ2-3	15	TGTGCCAGTTTGATGGGACTTTGGGAGACAGATACGCAGTATTTT	CASLMGLWETDTQYF
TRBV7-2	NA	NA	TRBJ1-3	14	TGTGCCAGCAGCCCGGGGGGAACGGGAAACACCATATATTTT	CASSPGGTGNTIYF
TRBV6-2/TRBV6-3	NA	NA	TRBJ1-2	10	TGTGCCAGCAGCGAGGGTGGCTACACCTTC	CASSEGGYTF
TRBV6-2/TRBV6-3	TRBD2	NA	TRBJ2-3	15	TGTGCCAGCAGTATACAACTAGCGGGAGTTTCTACGCAGTATTTT	CASSIQLAGVSTQYF
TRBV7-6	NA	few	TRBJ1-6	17	TGTGCCAGCAGCTTAGAGGCAGCGAGCTCCTATAATTCACCCCTCCACTTT	CASSLEAASSYNSPLHF
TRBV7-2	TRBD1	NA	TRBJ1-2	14	TGTGCCAGCAGCCCGGGACAGGGGGGAGGTGGCTACACCTTC	CASSPGQGGGGYTF
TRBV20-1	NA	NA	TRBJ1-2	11	TGCAGTGCTAGGCGGGAATATGGCTACACCTTC	CSARREYGYTF
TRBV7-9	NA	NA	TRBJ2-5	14	TGTGCCAGCAGCTCGGCAGGGGAAGGGGAGACCCAGTACTTC	CASSSAGEGETQYF
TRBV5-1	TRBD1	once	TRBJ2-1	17	TGCGCCAGCAGCAGACGACAAGGACAGGGCTCGTTGAATGAGCAGTTCTTC	CASSRRQGQGSLNEQFF
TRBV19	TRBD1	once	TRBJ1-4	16	TGTGCCAGTAGAAGGACTCCGGGACAGGGTTTAGAAAAACTGTTTTTT	CASRRTPGQGLEKLFF
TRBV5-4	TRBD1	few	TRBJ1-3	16	TGTGCCAGCAGCTTTGCGGGACAGGGGGCTGGAAACACCATATATTTT	CASSFAGQGAGNTIYF
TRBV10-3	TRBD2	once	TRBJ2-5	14	TGTGCCATCAGTGACACGGGGGGGCCCTCGTCCCAGTACTTC	CAISDTGGPSSQYF
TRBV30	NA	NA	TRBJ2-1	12	TGTGCCGGTGACACTCCGGGGTATGAGCAGTTCTTC	CAGDTPGYEQFF
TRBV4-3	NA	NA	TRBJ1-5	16	TGCGCCAGCAGCCAAGATTGGGACAAGGGCTTACAGCCCCAGCATTTT	CASSQDWDKGLQPQHF
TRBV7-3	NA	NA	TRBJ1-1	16	TGTGCCAGCAGCCCAGGAGTAACAGGGTGGGGAACTGAAGCTTTCTTT	CASSPGVTGWGTEAFF
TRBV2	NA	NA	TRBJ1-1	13	TGTGCCAGCAGTGAACAGGTGAACACTGAAGCTTTCTTT	CASSEQVNTEAFF
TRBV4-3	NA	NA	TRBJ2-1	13	TGCGCCAGCAGCCAAGTTTGGGCGGGTGAGCTCTTCTTC	CASSQVWAGELFF
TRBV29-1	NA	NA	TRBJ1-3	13	TGCAGCGTTGATTTCGGGCGGGGGGACACCATATATTTT	CSVDFGRGDTIYF
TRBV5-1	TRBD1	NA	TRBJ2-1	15	TGCGCCAGCAGCTCGGAACAGGGGGCGGGTAATGAGCAGTTCTTC	CASSSEQGAGNEQFF
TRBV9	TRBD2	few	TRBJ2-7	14	TGTGCCAGCAGCGTAGGTAGCGGGGGGTACGAGCAGTACTTC	CASSVGSGGYEQYF
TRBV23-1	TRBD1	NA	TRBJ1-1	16	TGCGCCAGCAGTCAATCCTGCCAGGGGGAGGACACTGAAGCTTTCTTT	CASSQSCQGEDTEAFF
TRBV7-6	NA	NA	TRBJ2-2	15	TGTGCCAGCAGGCAGGCCGGGACTCCCACCGGGGAGCTGTTTTTT	CASRQAGTPTGELFF